This T cell receptor (beta chain) originates from a study of blood T cell repertoires in COVID-19. Overall study context: Both acute and convalescent COVID-19 samples were obtained from the United States, Italy and Spain.

V lost 4 bases to trimming and J lost 1 base, with 5 bases between them. Germline V gene sequence: CDR1 SGHNT, CDR2 YENEEA. The length of the CDR3 is 13 residues. How the authors handled the data: The assay estimated nucleated cells by amplifying reference gene primers. Generated by immunoSEQ multiplex PCR, the TCRdb table keeps only in-frame clones and is missing some. V, J and clone size are those of that table, while D and trimming were read from the DNA. The sample records over 55,000 clones, over 70% being singletons. V usage is TRBV11-3 and J usage is TRBJ2-1, with no clear D. This receptor was taken from a man aged 50 to 59 with active COVID-19. Sequencing was performed on peripheral blood. CDR3 residues: CASSSRSYNEQFF. DNA of the CDR3: TGTGCCAGCAGCTCCAGATCCTACAATGAGCAGTTCTTC.